Sequencing of this T cell receptor beta chain was carried out in a study of T cell responses to AZD1222 COVID-19 vaccine. Overall study: Second-dose intervals near 4 or 12 weeks were combined. Overall study findings and caveats: After two AZD1222 doses, spike-specific TCR breadth and depth rose versus day 0. All repertoire sampling was performed exclusively after the peak T cell response.

A word on this clone: Its antigen is undetermined.

This CDR3 is built from 13 residues. The V gene's germline CDR1 is MNHEY and CDR2 SVGAGI. The V gene lost 5 bases and the J gene lost 8 bases, with 12 bases spanning the gap. Sequencing was performed with immunoSEQ multiplex PCR; in TCRdb, only in-frame clones are kept and a portion is missing. The sample lists roughly 140,000 clones; approximately 88% were seen once. The specimen was peripheral blood, collected on day 0 of AZD1222 vaccination. The TCR comes from an adult in good health. The chain has TRBV6-5 and TRBJ2-2; D remains ambiguous. CDR3 DNA sequence: TGTGCCAGCAGTAATGTAGGGCTTGGGGAGCTGTTTTTT. Its protein is CASSNVGLGELFF.